The source of this T cell receptor (beta chain) is a study of PD-1 blockade in classical Hodgkin lymphoma. The overall study: With a 2-week interval, patients received intravenous nivolumab at 3 mg/kg. Study-wide points: Repertoire difference causes, possibly disease activity or prior therapy, remain undefined. As was reported, newly diagnosed patients showed lower baseline TCR diversity than healthy donors did. Significantly greater TCR diversity emerged by C4D1 in CD4+ cells but not CD8+ cells.

Every patient had relapsed following autologous stem cell transplantation, and cohorts differed in brentuximab vedotin exposure. Assay: immunoSEQ multiplex PCR; the TCRdb copy retains only in-frame clones and omits some. The repertoire consists of under 7,500 clones, with 70% to 90% occurring once and the leading ten covering roughly 45%. The count of this clone is one. The target antigen is unknown. The source of this sequence is a human donor with classical Hodgkin lymphoma. The source was peripheral blood mononuclear cells (PBMCs), collected before the second cycle of nivolumab.

The CDR3 sequence: CAISEWQGARRANYGYTF. The CDR3 DNA is TGTGCCATCAGTGAGTGGCAGGGGGCACGGCGGGCTAACTATGGCTACACCTTC. This chain connects TRBV10-3 to TRBJ1-2; 8 nucleotides agree with TRBD1. V lost 1 base, J lost 0 bases, and 10 bases stayed unmatched. The germline CDR1 and CDR2 sequences are ENHRY and SYGVKD. This CDR3 contains 18 residues.